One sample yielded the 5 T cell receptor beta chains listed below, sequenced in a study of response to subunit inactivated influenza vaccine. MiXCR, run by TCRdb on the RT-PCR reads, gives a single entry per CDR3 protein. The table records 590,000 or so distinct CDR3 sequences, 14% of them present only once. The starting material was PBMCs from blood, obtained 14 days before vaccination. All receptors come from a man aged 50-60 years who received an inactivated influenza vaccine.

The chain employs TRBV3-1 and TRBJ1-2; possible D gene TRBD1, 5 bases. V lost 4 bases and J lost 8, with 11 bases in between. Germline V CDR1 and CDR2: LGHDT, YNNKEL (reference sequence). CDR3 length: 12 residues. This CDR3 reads CASSPDSKGYTF. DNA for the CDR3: TGTGCCAGCAGCCCAGACAGCAAGGGCTACACCTTC.

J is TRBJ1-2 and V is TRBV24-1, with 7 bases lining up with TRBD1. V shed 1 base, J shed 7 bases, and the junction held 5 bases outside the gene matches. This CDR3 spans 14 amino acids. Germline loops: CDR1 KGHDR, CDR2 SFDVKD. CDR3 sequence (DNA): TGTGCCACCAGTGATTTCGACAGGGCTGGTGGCTACACCTTC. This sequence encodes CATSDFDRAGGYTF.

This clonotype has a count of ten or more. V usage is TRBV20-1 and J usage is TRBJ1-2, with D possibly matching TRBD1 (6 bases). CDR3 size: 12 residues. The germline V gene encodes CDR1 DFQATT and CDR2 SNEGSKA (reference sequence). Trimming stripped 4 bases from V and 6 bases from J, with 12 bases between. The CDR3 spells CSAMPGVNGYTF. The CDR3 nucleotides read TGCAGTGCTATGCCAGGGGTCAATGGCTACACCTTC.

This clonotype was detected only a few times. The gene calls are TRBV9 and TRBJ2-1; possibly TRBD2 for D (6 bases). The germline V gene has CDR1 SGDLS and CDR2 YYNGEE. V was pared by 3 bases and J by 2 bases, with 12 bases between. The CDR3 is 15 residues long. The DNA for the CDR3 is TGTGCCAGCAGCGAAGAGCGGGCCGCCTACAATGAGCAGTTCTTC. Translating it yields CASSEERAAYNEQFF.

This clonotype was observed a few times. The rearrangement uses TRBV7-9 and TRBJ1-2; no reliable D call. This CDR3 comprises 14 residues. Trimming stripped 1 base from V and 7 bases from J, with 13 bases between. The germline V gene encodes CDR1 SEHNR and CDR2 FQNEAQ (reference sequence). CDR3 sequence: CASSLGGYVAGYTF. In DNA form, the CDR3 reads TGTGCCAGCAGCTTAGGCGGCTACGTAGCTGGCTACACCTTC.